Sequencing of this TCR beta chain was carried out in a study of regulatory T cells in long-lasting Graves disease. This clonotype was observed at least ten times. Relying on iRepertoire HTBI primers and Arm-PCR of CDR3 regions, the team built TCR beta libraries. TCRdb re-called the multiplex PCR reads with MiXCR, one entry per CDR3 protein. This repertoire shows about 320,000 distinct CDR3 sequences, approximately 20% found once; its top ten account for approximately 35%. The germline V and J ends were trimmed by 0 bases and 8 bases, with 18 bases remaining between them. Germline lookup yields CDR1 SGDLS and CDR2 YYNGEE. CDR3 size: 16 residues. The time point: newly diagnosed GD, antithyroid drugs for less than 3 months. PBMC RNA was the source of the TCR library.

The sequenced sample was peripheral blood mononuclear cells (PBMCs), obtained at new diagnosis, from a patient treated with antithyroid drugs. The chain employs TRBV9 and TRBJ2-1; D is uncertain. This TCR was recovered from a female donor with Graves disease. This CDR3 is CASSVEVVGVLDEQFF. The CDR3 DNA reads TGTGCCAGCAGCGTAGAGGTAGTTGGGGTTCTTGATGAGCAGTTCTTC.